This passage covers 7 T cell receptor beta chains from one sample sequenced in a study of T cells in Graves' hyperthyroidism and ophthalmopathy. RNA transcripts yielded amplified TCR beta CDR3 regions. The HTBI primer set served for first-round RT-PCR of the TCR CDR3. One entry per CDR3 protein, called by TCRdb with MiXCR from the multiplex PCR reads. Here the sample spans 240,000 or so distinct CDR3 sequences, 15% to 20% being singletons. Source material: blood. The receptor source for this set is a woman between 18 and 29 years old with Graves' ophthalmopathy.

This clonotype was observed at least ten times. The CDR3 loop reads CASSQVSAAGHTDTQYF. In nucleotides, the CDR3 is TGTGCCAGCAGCCAAGTTAGCGCAGCGGGACACACAGATACGCAGTATTTT. The chain employs TRBV14 and TRBJ2-3, with a tentative D call TRBD2 (7 bases). CDR1 is SGHDN, CDR2 FVKESK, per germline. V was shortened by 1 base and J by 2 bases, with 16 bases between the two germline ends. The CDR3 runs to 17 residues.

V and J are TRBV28 and TRBJ2-7; 9 nucleotides line up with TRBD1. Germline trimming cut 3 bases from V and 2 bases from J; bases unmatched to any gene: 5. The CDR3 consists of 15 residues. The germline CDR1 and CDR2 sequences are MDHEN and SYDVKM. CDR3 coding DNA: TGTGCCAGCAGTTTTGGGACAGGGCACACCTACGAGCAGTACTTC. This gives the protein CASSFGTGHTYEQYF.

This clonotype has a count of ten or more. The chain combines TRBV28 with TRBJ2-5; 9 bases agree with TRBD2. The trim removed 6 bases at V and 0 bases at J, leaving 8 bases unmatched. Germline V gene lookup returns CDR1 MDHEN and CDR2 SYDVKM. The CDR3 is 16 amino acids. The CDR3 region is CASRPSSGIYQETQYF. CDR3 nucleotides: TGTGCCAGCAGGCCTTCTAGCGGGATATACCAAGAGACCCAGTACTTC.

This clonotype was counted at least ten times. CDR3 DNA: TGTGCCAGCAGTGGACTAGCGGGGCTTAGCACAGATACGCAGTATTTT. Its translation: CASSGLAGLSTDTQYF. The chain employs TRBV2 and TRBJ2-3; the match to TRBD2 covers 11 bases. Germline V gene sequence: CDR1 SNHLY, CDR2 FYNNEI. With V trimmed by 4 bases and J by 0 bases, 3 bases remained unmatched. The length of the CDR3 is 16 residues.

This clonotype has at least ten counts. This rearrangement joins TRBV20-1 to TRBJ1-5; maybe TRBD1 (5 bases). Trimming took off 6 bases at V and 2 bases at J, with 17 bases between the two ends. CDR3 length equals 15 residues. Germline CDR1 DFQATT, CDR2 SNEGSKA (reference sequence). In DNA, the CDR3 is TGCAGTGCACGACCGGACATAGTGGGCAATCAGCCCCAGCATTTT. Protein sequence: CSARPDIVGNQPQHF.

CDR3 sequence reads: CASSLELAPSSGANVLTF. For the CDR3, the DNA is TGTGCCAGCAGCTTAGAGCTAGCGCCGAGCTCTGGGGCCAACGTCCTGACTTTC. V is TRBV7-6 and J is TRBJ2-6, with a tentative D call TRBD2 (6 bases). V lost 1 base and J lost 0, with 13 bases in between. The CDR3 is 18 amino acids. CDR1 SGHVS and CDR2 FNYEAQ come from the germline V gene.

This clonotype occurred many times. CDR3 in DNA: TGTGCCAGCAGCTTAGGGACAGCGGAGACCCAGTACTTC. Translated: CASSLGTAETQYF. V is TRBV11-3 and J is TRBJ2-5; TRBD1 might be the D (6 bases). From germline, CDR1 is SGHNT and CDR2 YENEEA. This CDR3 has 13 amino acids. The V end lost 1 base, the J end lost 5 bases, and 8 bases lay between the germline ends.